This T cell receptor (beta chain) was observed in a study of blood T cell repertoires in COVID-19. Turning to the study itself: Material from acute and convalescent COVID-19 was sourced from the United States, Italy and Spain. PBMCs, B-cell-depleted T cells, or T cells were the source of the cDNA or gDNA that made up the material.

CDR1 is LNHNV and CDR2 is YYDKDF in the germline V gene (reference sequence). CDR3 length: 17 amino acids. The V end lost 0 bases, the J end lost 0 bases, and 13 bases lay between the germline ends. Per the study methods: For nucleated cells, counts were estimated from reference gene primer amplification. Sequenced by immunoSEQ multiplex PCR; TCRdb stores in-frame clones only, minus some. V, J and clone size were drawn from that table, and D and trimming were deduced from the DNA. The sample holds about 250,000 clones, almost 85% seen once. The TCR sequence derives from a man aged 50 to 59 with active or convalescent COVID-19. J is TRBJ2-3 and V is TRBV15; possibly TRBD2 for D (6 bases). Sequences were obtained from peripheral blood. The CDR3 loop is CATSRDVGGVSTDTQYF. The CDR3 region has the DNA TGTGCCACCAGCAGAGATGTGGGCGGGGTTAGCACAGATACGCAGTATTTT.